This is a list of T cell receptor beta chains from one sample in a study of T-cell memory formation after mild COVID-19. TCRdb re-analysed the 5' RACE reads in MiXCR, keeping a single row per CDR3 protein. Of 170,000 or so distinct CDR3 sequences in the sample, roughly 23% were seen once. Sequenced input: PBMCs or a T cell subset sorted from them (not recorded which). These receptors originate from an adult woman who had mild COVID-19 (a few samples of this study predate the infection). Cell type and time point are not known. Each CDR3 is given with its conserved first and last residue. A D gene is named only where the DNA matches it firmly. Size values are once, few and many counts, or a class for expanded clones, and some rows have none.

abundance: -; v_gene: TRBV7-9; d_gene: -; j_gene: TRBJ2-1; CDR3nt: TGTGCCAGCAGCCCGTGGACTCAAGAGCAGTTCTTC; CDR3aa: CASSPWTQEQFF
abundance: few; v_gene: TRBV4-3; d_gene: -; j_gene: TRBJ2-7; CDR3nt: TGCGCCAGCAGCCAAGATATCGGGTACTCCTACGAGCAGTACTTC; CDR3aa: CASSQDIGYSYEQYF
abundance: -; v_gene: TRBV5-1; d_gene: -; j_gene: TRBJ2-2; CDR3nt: TGCGCCAGCAGCTTGAAGTGGGAGAACACCGGGGAGCTGTTTTTT; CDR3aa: CASSLKWENTGELFF
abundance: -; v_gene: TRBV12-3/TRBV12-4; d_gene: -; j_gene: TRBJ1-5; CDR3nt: TGTGCCAGCAGTTTAAGGGGTCAGCCCCAGCATTTT; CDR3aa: CASSLRGQPQHF
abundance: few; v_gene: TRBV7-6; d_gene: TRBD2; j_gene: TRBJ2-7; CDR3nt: TGTGCCAGCAGCTCCGGACTAGCGGGGAGTGTGGTCGAGCAGTACTTC; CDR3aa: CASSSGLAGSVVEQYF
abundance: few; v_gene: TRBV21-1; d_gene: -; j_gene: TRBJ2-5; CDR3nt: TGTGCCAGCAGCAAAGGAGGCGGGACTAGCGGGGGGGAGACCCAGTACTTC; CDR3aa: CASSKGGGTSGGETQYF
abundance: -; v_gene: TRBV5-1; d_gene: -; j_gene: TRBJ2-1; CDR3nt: TGCGCCAGCAGCGAACCAACCGGGCCTCGTTGGGATGAGCAGTTCTTC; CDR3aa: CASSEPTGPRWDEQFF
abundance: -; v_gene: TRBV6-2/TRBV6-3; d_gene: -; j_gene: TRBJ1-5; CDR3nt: TGTGCCAGCAGTTATACCCATAGCAATCAGCCCCAGCATTTT; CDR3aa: CASSYTHSNQPQHF
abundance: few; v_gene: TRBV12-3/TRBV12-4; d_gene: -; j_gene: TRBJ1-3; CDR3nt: TGTGCCAGCAGTGCCGGGGGGGGAAACACCATATATTTT; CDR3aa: CASSAGGGNTIYF
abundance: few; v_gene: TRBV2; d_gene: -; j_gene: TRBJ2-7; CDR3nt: TGTGCCAGCAGTGAAGTGGGTAGGTCCTACGAGCAGTACTTC; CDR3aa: CASSEVGRSYEQYF
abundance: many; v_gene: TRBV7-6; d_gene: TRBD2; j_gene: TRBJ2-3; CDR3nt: TGTGCCAGCAGCTTAGCCCGGGGGGGCACAGATACGCAGTATTTT; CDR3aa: CASSLARGGTDTQYF
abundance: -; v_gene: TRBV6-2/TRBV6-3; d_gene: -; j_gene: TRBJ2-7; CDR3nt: TGTGCCAGCAGCACCGGGACGGATTCCTACGAGCAGTACTTC; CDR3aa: CASSTGTDSYEQYF
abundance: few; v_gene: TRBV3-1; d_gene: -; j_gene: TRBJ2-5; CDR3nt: TGTGCCAGCAGCCAAGCCCTTACGGAGACCCAGTACTTC; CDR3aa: CASSQALTETQYF
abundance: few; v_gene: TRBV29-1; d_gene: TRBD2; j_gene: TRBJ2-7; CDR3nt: TGCAGCGTTGAACCGAATAGCGGGAGGCCCGGGGAGCAGTACTTC; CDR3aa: CSVEPNSGRPGEQYF
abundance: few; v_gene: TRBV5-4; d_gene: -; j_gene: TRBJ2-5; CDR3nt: TGTGCCAGCAGCAAGCTAGAGACCCAGTACTTC; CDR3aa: CASSKLETQYF
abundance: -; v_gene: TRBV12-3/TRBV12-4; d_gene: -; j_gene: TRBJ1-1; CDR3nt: TGTGCCAGCAGTTTGAGTCTTAACACTGAAGCTTTCTTT; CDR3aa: CASSLSLNTEAFF
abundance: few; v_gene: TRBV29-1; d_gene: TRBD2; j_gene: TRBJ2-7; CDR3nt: TGCAGCGCTTGGACAGCGGGGGGATACGAGCAGTACTTC; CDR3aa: CSAWTAGGYEQYF
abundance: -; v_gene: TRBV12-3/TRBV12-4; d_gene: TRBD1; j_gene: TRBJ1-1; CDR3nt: TGTGCCAGCAGCCACCCCGTGACAGGGGGTGGAACTGAAGCTTTCTTT; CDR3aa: CASSHPVTGGGTEAFF
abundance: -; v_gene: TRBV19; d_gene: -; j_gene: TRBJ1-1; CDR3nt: TGTGCCAGTAGTATCTGGGGCCGGGCGAACACTGAAGCTTTCTTT; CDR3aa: CASSIWGRANTEAFF
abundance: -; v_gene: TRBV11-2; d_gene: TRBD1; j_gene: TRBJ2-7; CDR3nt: TGTGCCAGCAGCTTTTACAGGGGGAGTTACGAGCAGTACTTC; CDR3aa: CASSFYRGSYEQYF
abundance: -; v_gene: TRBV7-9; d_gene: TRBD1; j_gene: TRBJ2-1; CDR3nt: TGTGCCAGCCCGTCGACAGGGACGCCAAATGAGCAGTTCTTC; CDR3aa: CASPSTGTPNEQFF
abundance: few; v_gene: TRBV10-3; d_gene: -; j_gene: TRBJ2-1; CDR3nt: TGTGCCATCAGACACTCTGACCCGGGACACCTCTCCTACAATGAGCAGTTCTTC; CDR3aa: CAIRHSDPGHLSYNEQFF